This entry features one T cell receptor (beta chain) sequence. Its target is not known. Per germline, CDR1 SQVTM and CDR2 ANQGSEA. Trimming cost V 7 bases and J 4 bases; bases outside gene matches: 6. The CDR3 runs to 13 residues. These data come from a study of cytomegalovirus exposure and HLA in healthy donors. General observations from the study: Trimming of TCR beta V- and J-genes showed a link, identified in a later analysis, to a missense DCLRE1C variant. Sequencing had likely introduced a cluster of highly shared sequence variants as an artifact. There were 150 or so TCR beta chains listed as cytomegalovirus-associated.

PCR involved 60 Vbeta and 13 Jbeta primers. Using immunoSEQ multiplex PCR, the repertoire was profiled, and TCRdb retains in-frame clones only, with some absent. The repertoire holds some 180,000 clones, with about 80% as singletons. The chain links TRBV29-1 to TRBJ1-4, with TRBD1 identical over 7 bases. Source material: PBMCs. The TCR comes from a man aged 18 to 35 in good health and CMV-seronegative. CDR3 sequence reads: CSAETGFNEKLFF. In nucleotides, the CDR3 is TGCAGCGCCGAGACAGGGTTTAATGAAAAACTGTTTTTT.